Following are 2 T cell receptor beta chains from one sample sequenced in a study of T cells in Graves' hyperthyroidism and ophthalmopathy. Amplification of TCR beta CDR3 regions was performed using RNA transcripts as template. In the first-round RT-PCR of the TCR CDR3, the HTBI primer set was used. TCRdb re-derived calls from the multiplex PCR reads in MiXCR, one entry per CDR3 protein. The table records hundreds of thousands of distinct CDR3 sequences, 45% of them present only once. The specimen sequenced was peripheral blood or thyroid tissue (not recorded which). Source of these receptors: an adult man with Graves' disease, either hyperthyroidism or ophthalmopathy (not recorded which).

Many counts were recorded for this clonotype. The chain joins TRBV10-2 to TRBJ1-3; possibly TRBD1 for D (6 bases). The length of the CDR3 is 15 residues. The ends were cut back, 5 bases at V and 0 bases at J, with 11 bases in the middle. Germline CDR1 and CDR2: WSHSY and SAAADI. The CDR3 reads CASSNNRDSGNTIYF. CDR3 bases: TGCGCCAGCAGTAACAACAGGGACTCTGGAAACACCATATATTTT.

For this clonotype: This sequence may be a read error, since a much larger clone differs from it by one base. The chain is built from TRBV7-7 and TRBJ2-7; the D gene is possibly TRBD1 (5 bases). Germline-derived CDR1 and CDR2 are SSHAT and FNYEAQ (reference sequence). This CDR3 is 15 amino acids long. CDR3 protein: CASSSQGGGCYEQHF. CDR3 nucleotides: TGTGCTAGCAGCTCTCAGGGCGGTGGGTGCTACGAGCAGCACTTC.